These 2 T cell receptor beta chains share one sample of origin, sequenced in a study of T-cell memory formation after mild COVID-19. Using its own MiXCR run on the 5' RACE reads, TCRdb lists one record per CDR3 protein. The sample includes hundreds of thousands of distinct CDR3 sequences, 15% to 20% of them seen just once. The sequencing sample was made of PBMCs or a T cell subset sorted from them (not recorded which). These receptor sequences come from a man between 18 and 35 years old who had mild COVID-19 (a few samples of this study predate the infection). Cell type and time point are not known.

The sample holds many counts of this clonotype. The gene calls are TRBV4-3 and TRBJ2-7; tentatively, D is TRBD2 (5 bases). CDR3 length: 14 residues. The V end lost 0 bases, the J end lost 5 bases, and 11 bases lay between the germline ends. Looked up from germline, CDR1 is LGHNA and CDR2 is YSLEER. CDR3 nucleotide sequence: TGCGCCAGCAGCCAAGATCGACTAAGTAACGAGCAGTACTTC. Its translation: CASSQDRLSNEQYF.

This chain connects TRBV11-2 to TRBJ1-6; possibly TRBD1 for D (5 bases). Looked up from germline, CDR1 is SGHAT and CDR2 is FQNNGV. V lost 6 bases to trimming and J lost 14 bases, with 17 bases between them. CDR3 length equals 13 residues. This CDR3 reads CASRDRESSTLHF. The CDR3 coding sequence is TGTGCCAGCAGAGACAGAGAGAGCTCAACCCTCCACTTT.